Reported below is one T cell receptor (beta chain). The germline V and J ends were trimmed by 0 bases and 3 bases, with 6 bases remaining between them. The length of the CDR3 is 13 residues. Per the germline V gene, CDR1 is LGHNA and CDR2 is YNFKEQ. Repertoires were generated with immunoSEQ multiplex PCR, while TCRdb's copy carries only in-frame clones and drops some. The sample lists around 54,000 clones, approximately 93% occurring once. Sequencing used PBMCs. This sequence was found in a man between 40 and 49 years old with rheumatoid arthritis. This rearrangement joins TRBV4-2 to TRBJ2-7; D is undetermined. The CDR3, as DNA: TGTGCCAGCAGCCAAGATAAGGGCTACGAGCAGTACTTC. Its protein is CASSQDKGYEQYF.